This T cell receptor (beta chain) was recorded in a study of blood T cell repertoires in COVID-19 (TCRdb year 2020). Regarding the complete study: The collaborator samples originated in the United States, Italy and Spain and spanned the acute and convalescent phases of COVID-19. The prospective study material was composed of cDNA or gDNA derived from T cells, B-cell-depleted T cells, or PBMCs. Subjects who had been exposed to COVID-19, were actively infected with it, or had recovered from it provided the deeply sampled blood TCRbeta repertoires that made up the dataset. The repertoires were released in a freely available public database meant as a resource for research on the immune response to SARS-CoV-2. Samples were obtained from the ongoing ImmuneRACE study (first 160 participants) and from over 1,000 subjects provided by 6 global collaborators. The sample metadata nearly always contained a de-identified subject ID, COVID-19 status, age in years and sex. Where available, HLA class I and class II types were taken from metadata supplied by the sample provider and were not determined by assay-based typing. Overall results and qualifications from the work: The amount of clinical and demographic metadata varied by source and participant and was provided uncurated.

Participants in the prospective study were aged roughly 18 to 100 years, lived in about two dozen United States geographic areas, and enrolled through a virtual design. In the prospective study, cohorts were assigned on the basis of participant-reported clinical history obtained from a screening survey and a study questionnaire. For ImmuneRACE Cohort 3, a participant was defined as recovered based on two consecutive negative NP/OP PCR tests, clearance by a healthcare professional, or resolution of symptoms. Each participant in the prospective study had whole blood, serum and a nasopharyngeal or oropharyngeal swab collected by mobile phlebotomists. Over a roughly 2-month period, participants in the prospective study had the option of providing additional blood draws and questionnaires. Before DNA extraction, blood samples from the prospective study were shipped at room temperature or frozen. TCRbeta CDR3 regions were amplified from genomic DNA using the immunoSEQ Assay, a bias-controlled multiplex PCR. The paper's processing steps were these. The number of nucleated cells in each sample was estimated by amplification of reference gene primers within the assay. Sequence reads were collapsed and filtered to measure the absolute abundance of every unique TCRbeta CDR3 rearrangement. For each sample, productive Simpson clonality was calculated by taking the square root of Simpson's diversity index across productive rearrangements. Not all clones reach the TCRdb copy of this immuneACCESS table, which keeps in-frame sequences only. Checked studies attribute under half of the gap to unresolved V genes and leave the rest unexplained. V and J calls and clone size are given by that table; D and trimming were obtained from the DNA. The sample records around 300,000 clones, 80% to 90% of which are singletons. The ten largest clones add up to less than 6% of the sample.

Regarding this clone: No cognate antigen has been identified for it. Base qualities are not recorded, but no much larger clone differs from it by a single base.

Reading from cysteine to phenylalanine, the CDR3 counts 14 amino acids. CDR3 DNA only is kept here, 42 bases in frame from base 1. The germline ends are 13 bases apart after V is trimmed by 5 bases and J by 3 bases. CDR1 and CDR2 (SGHRS, YFSETQ) derive from the germline V gene. The source is a woman younger than 45 who had recovered from COVID-19. The sample comprised PBMCs or T cells enriched from blood (not recorded which). The rearrangement joined TRBV5-1 to TRBJ2-3, with TRBD2 perhaps the D gene, on 7 matching bases. This receptor has the CDR3 CASSEGGGTDTQYF. The DNA sequence is TGCGCCAGCAGTGAGGGAGGGGGGACAGATACGCAGTATTTT.